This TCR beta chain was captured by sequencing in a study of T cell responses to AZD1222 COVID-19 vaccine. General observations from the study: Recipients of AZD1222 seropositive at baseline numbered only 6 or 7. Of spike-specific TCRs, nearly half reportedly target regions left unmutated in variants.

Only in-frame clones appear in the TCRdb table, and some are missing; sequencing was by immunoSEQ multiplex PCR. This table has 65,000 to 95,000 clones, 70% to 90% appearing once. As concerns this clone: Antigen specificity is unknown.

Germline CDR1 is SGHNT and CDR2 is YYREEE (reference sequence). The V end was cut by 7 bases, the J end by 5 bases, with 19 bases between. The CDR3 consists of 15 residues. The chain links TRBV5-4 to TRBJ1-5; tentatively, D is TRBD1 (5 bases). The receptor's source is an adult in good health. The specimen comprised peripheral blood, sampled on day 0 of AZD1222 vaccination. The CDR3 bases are TGTGCCAGCCCCCCCCGCCGGCAGGGCGATCAGCCCCAGCATTTT. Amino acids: CASPPRRQGDQPQHF.